The 23 T cell receptor beta chains below were found in one sample sequenced in a study of CD8 T cells in Susac syndrome. The RNA input was about 0.5 to 1 ug, and it was reverse transcribed with random hexamers. TCRdb redid the calling of the immunoSEQ multiplex PCR reads with MiXCR, one entry per CDR3 protein. This sample yields 77,000 or so distinct CDR3 sequences, of which around 93% are seen a single time; approximately 0.52% belongs to the top ten. Sequencing input: CD4+ T cells from PBMCs. All receptors come from a human donor with Susac syndrome.

This chain links TRBV7-9 with TRBJ1-6; TRBD1 matches 7 bases. Per the germline V gene, CDR1 is SEHNR and CDR2 is FQNEAQ (reference sequence). Losses at the gene ends were 4 bases for V and 9 bases for J; bases not matched to a gene: 6. The CDR3 is 14 amino acids. CDR3 amino acids: CASSWGTAVSPLHF. The CDR3 bases are TGTGCCAGCAGCTGGGGGACAGCTGTTTCACCCCTCCACTTT.

This clonotype was detected once. The chain has TRBV12-3 or TRBV12-4 and TRBJ2-1, with D possibly matching TRBD2 (6 bases). The CDR3 contains 15 residues. Deletions cut 1 base from V and 3 bases from J, with 10 bases between. CDR3 DNA: TGTGCCAGCAGTTTAGTTAGCGGAGGCTACAATGAGCAGTTCTTC. This codes for CASSLVSGGYNEQFF.

CDR3 loop: CASRPGNANEQFF. The CDR3, as DNA: TGTGCCAGCAGACCCGGGAACGCCAATGAGCAGTTCTTC. V gene TRBV12-3 or TRBV12-4 combines with J gene TRBJ2-1, with TRBD2 as a possible D gene (5 bases). There are 13 residues in the CDR3. The V gene lost 6 bases and the J gene lost 6 bases, with 12 bases spanning the gap.

The DNA for the CDR3 is TGCGCCAGCAGCTCCCCCGGGACTAGCGGGAGAGGCAATGAGCAGTTCTTC. Translation: CASSSPGTSGRGNEQFF. The rearrangement links TRBV5-1 to TRBJ2-1, with 14 bases fitting TRBD2. This CDR3 region has 17 residues. Germline lookup yields CDR1 SGHRS and CDR2 YFSETQ. With 3 bases clipped from V and 6 bases from J, the junction kept 8 bases outside the gene matches. The full variable domain, completed using reference TRBV5-1 and TRBJ2-1, is KAGVTQTPRYLIKTRGQQVTLSCSPISGHRSVSWYQQTPGQGLQFLFEYFSETQRNKGNFPGRFSGRQFSNSRSEMNVSTLELGDSALYLCASSSPGTSGRGNEQFFGPGTRLTVL.

In its sample, this clonotype was seen a few times. CDR3 bases: TGTGCCAGCAGCTTAGGTGGCGGGAGAGTGGGGACCCAGTACTTC. Protein sequence: CASSLGGGRVGTQYF. The chain couples TRBV7-2 to TRBJ2-5, with TRBD2 identical over 7 bases. The V and J ends lost 1 base and 7 bases, in that order; junction bases with no gene match: 9. Germline V gene lookup returns CDR1 SGHTA and CDR2 FQGNSA. This CDR3 is 15 amino acids long.

The chain is built from TRBV6-5 and TRBJ1-5; TRBD1 matches at 8 bases. The CDR3 has 15 amino acids. V shed 6 bases, J shed 4 bases, and the junction held 8 bases outside the gene matches. Germline V CDR1 and CDR2: MNHEY, SVGAGI. In DNA form, the CDR3 reads TGTGCCAGCAGCCCAATTGGACAGGGAAATCAGCCCCAGCATTTT. Protein sequence: CASSPIGQGNQPQHF.

The chain links TRBV6-2 or TRBV6-3 to TRBJ2-2; TRBD1 is a possible D gene (7 bases). Germline CDR1 MNHEY, CDR2 SVGEGT. V was trimmed by 4 bases and J by 1 base, leaving 16 bases between them. The CDR3 spans 17 residues. The CDR3 spells CASSLKRQGGNTGELFF. The CDR3, as DNA: TGTGCCAGCAGTTTGAAAAGACAGGGAGGGAACACCGGGGAGCTGTTTTTT.

This chain uses TRBV5-1 with TRBJ2-7; 10 nucleotides line up with TRBD2. This CDR3 is 16 amino acids long. J lost 6 bases, V lost 0 bases, and 9 bases had no gene match. Germline V gene lookup returns CDR1 SGHRS and CDR2 YFSETQ. The CDR3 sequence: CASSLGLAGGTVEQYF. The CDR3 region has the DNA TGCGCCAGCAGCTTGGGGTTAGCGGGAGGAACTGTCGAGCAGTACTTC.

The chain is built from TRBV3-1 and TRBJ2-7, with D possibly matching TRBD2 (6 bases). The germline CDR1 and CDR2 sequences are LGHDT and YNNKEL (reference sequence). This CDR3 region has 15 residues. V lost 4 bases to trimming and J lost 2 bases, with 15 bases between them. CDR3 DNA sequence: TGTGCCAGCAGCCCCACCCCCGGGAGCACCTACGAGCAGTACTTC. This sequence encodes CASSPTPGSTYEQYF.

The genes are TRBV27 and TRBJ1-6; tentative D call: TRBD1 (5 bases). This CDR3 has 16 residues. V lost 5 bases, J lost 6 bases, and 17 bases lay in between. Germline assignment: CDR1 MNHEY and CDR2 SMNVEV (reference sequence). CDR3 sequence reads: CASSPGGVQLNSPLHF. CDR3 nucleotides: TGTGCCAGCAGTCCTGGGGGGGTACAGCTTAATTCACCCCTCCACTTT.

The chain is built from TRBV19 and TRBJ2-6; TRBD2 might be the D (6 bases). CDR1 and CDR2 (germline): LNHDA, SQIVND (reference sequence). Between the trimmed V and J ends, which lost 6 bases and 1 base, there was a span of 10 bases. The CDR3 covers 15 residues. As DNA, the CDR3 is TGTGCCAGTAGGAATCGGGGGTCTGGGGCCAACGTCCTGACTTTC. Translated: CASRNRGSGANVLTF. Full variable domain (rest looked up from reference TRBV19 and TRBJ2-6): DGGITQSPKYLFRKEGQNVTLSCEQNLNHDAMYWYRQDPGQGLRLIYYSQIVNDFQKGDIAEGYSVSREKKESFPLTVTSAQKNPTAFYLCASRNRGSGANVLTFGAGSRLTVL.

As for this clonotype: A read error may produce the germline difference seen at one junction end. V usage is TRBV2 and J usage is TRBJ2-3; 12 nucleotides align to TRBD2. The CDR3 contains 11 residues. CDR1 and CDR2 (germline): SNHLY, FYNNEI. For the CDR3, the DNA is TGTGCCAGCAGCGCTGAGGGACTAGCGGGTTTT. It yields the protein CASSAEGLAGF.

CDR3 bases: TGTGCCAGCAGTTACTTGACAGCGTCGAATCAGCCCCAGCATTTT. Its translation: CASSYLTASNQPQHF. V is TRBV6-2 or TRBV6-3 and J is TRBJ1-5; tentatively, D is TRBD1 (5 bases). The CDR3 covers 15 residues. V lost 1 base, J lost 4 bases, and 11 bases lay in between. Germline CDR1 and CDR2: MNHEY and SVGEGT.

V gene TRBV29-1 combines with J gene TRBJ1-1; maybe TRBD1 (5 bases). V was cut by 6 bases and J by 1 base, with 12 bases left in between. The CDR3 consists of 13 residues. CDR1 and CDR2 (germline): SQVTM, ANQGSEA. CDR3 loop: CSVRDRKNTEAFF. The CDR3 DNA reads as TGCAGCGTCAGGGACCGCAAGAACACTGAAGCTTTCTTT.

The V and J genes are TRBV24-1 and TRBJ2-1; 9 bases match TRBD1. Germline lookup yields CDR1 KGHDR and CDR2 SFDVKD. V gave up 4 bases and J gave up 4 bases; unmatched junction bases: 7. The CDR3 extends over 16 amino acids. In DNA, the CDR3 is TGTGCCACCAGTGACACCCGGACAGGGGCTTACAATGAGCAGTTCTTC. Protein product: CATSDTRTGAYNEQFF.

This chain links TRBV20-1 with TRBJ1-5, with D maybe TRBD1 (5 bases). The CDR3 is 15 amino acids. CDR1 and CDR2 (germline): DFQATT, SNEGSKA (reference sequence). Trimming shortened V by 1 base and J by 1 base, and 11 bases separated the two germline ends. The CDR3 reads CSARGQLSSNQPQHF. Written as DNA, the CDR3 is TGCAGTGCTAGAGGACAGCTGAGCAGCAATCAGCCCCAGCATTTT.

CDR3 amino acids: CASSDRGSYGYTF. CDR3 coding DNA: TGTGCCAGCAGTGACAGGGGTTCCTATGGCTACACCTTC. This rearrangement joins TRBV6-2 or TRBV6-3 to TRBJ1-2, with 8 bases identical to TRBD1. The germline CDR1 and CDR2 sequences are MNHEY and SVGEGT. The CDR3 runs 13 residues. The junction had 3 bases not matched to a gene; V was cut back by 5 bases and J by 4 bases.

This chain uses TRBV19 with TRBJ1-2, with D possibly matching TRBD1 (6 bases). Trimming pared 3 bases from V and 8 bases from J, leaving 13 bases between. CDR3 length: 13 residues. Germline V gives CDR1 LNHDA, CDR2 SQIVND (reference sequence). CDR3 sequence: CASSMWQGKGYTF. The DNA for the CDR3 is TGTGCCAGTAGTATGTGGCAGGGGAAGGGCTACACCTTC.

This chain uses TRBV20-1 with TRBJ2-7, with 7 bases identical to TRBD1. This CDR3 is built from 14 residues. Germline-derived CDR1 and CDR2 are DFQATT and SNEGSKA (reference sequence). V shed 5 bases and J 6 bases; nucleotides not matched to a gene: 13. CDR3 nucleotide sequence: TGCAGTGCTTCCCGGACAGGCGCTTTGGGCGAGCAGTACTTC. Translating gives CSASRTGALGEQYF.

The V gene is TRBV9, the J gene TRBJ2-1; D is unclear. Germline loops: CDR1 SGDLS, CDR2 YYNGEE. The V and J ends lost 0 bases and 6 bases respectively, with 16 bases between them. The CDR3 is made up of 16 amino acids. CDR3 sequence: CASSVVGSGQINEQFF. The CDR3 region has the DNA TGTGCCAGCAGCGTAGTTGGTTCGGGCCAGATCAATGAGCAGTTCTTC. Full variable domain (outside the CDR3, taken from reference TRBV9 and TRBJ2-1): DSGVTQTPKHLITATGQRVTLRCSPRSGDLSVYWYQQSLDQGLQFLIQYYNGEERAKGNILERFSAQQFPDLHSELNLSSLELGDSALYFCASSVVGSGQINEQFFGPGTRLTVL.

The chain links TRBV6-5 to TRBJ1-2; D perhaps matches TRBD1 (5 bases). The CDR3 length is 13 residues. V was shortened by 4 bases and J by 6 bases, with 12 bases between the two germline ends. Germline-derived CDR1 and CDR2 are MNHEY and SVGAGI. This chain's CDR3 is CASSSQGSNGYTF. For the CDR3, the DNA is TGTGCCAGCAGTTCCCAGGGTAGCAATGGCTACACCTTC.

The chain combines TRBV2 with TRBJ1-5; weak D call: TRBD1 (6 bases). Trimming shortened V by 5 bases and J by 3 bases, and 14 bases separated the two germline ends. Germline loops: CDR1 SNHLY, CDR2 FYNNEI. The CDR3 covers 15 residues. In nucleotides, the CDR3 is TGTGCCAGCAGTTTGGACAGCTTAAACAATCAGCCCCAGCATTTT. Translation: CASSLDSLNNQPQHF.

The chain combines TRBV7-9 with TRBJ2-7; possibly TRBD1 for D (5 bases). The CDR3 contains 14 residues. V lost 5 bases, J lost 3 bases, and 14 bases lay in between. The germline CDR1 and CDR2 sequences are SEHNR and FQNEAQ (reference sequence). The CDR3 reads CASSPDSPHYEQYF. DNA for the CDR3: TGTGCCAGCAGCCCTGACAGCCCACACTACGAGCAGTACTTC.